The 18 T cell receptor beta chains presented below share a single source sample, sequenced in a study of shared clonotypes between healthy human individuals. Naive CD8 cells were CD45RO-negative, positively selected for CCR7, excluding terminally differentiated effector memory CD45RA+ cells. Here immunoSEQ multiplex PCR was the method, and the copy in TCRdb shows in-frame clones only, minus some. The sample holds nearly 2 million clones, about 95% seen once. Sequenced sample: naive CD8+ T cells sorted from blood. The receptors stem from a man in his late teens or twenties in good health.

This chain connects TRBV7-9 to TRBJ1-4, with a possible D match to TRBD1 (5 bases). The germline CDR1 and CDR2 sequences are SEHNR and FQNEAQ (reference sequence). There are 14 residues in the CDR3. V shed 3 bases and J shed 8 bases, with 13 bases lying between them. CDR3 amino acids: CASSLGLGDEKLFF. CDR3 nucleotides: TGTGCCAGCAGCTTGGGTTTAGGGGACGAAAAACTGTTTTTT.

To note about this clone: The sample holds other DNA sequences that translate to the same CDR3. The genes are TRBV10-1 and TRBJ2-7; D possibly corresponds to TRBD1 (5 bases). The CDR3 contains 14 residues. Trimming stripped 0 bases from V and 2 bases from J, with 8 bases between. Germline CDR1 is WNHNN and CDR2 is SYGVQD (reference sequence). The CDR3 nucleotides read TGCGCCAGCAGTGAGTCGGGGCTACCCTACGAGCAGTACTTC. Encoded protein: CASSESGLPYEQYF.

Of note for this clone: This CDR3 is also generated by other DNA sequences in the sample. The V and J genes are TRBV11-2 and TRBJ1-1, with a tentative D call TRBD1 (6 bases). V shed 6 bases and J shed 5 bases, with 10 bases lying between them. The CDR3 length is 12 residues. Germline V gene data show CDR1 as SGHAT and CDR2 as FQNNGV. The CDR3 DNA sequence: TGTGCCAGCAGTCAAGGGGGGACTGAAGCTTTCTTT. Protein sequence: CASSQGGTEAFF.

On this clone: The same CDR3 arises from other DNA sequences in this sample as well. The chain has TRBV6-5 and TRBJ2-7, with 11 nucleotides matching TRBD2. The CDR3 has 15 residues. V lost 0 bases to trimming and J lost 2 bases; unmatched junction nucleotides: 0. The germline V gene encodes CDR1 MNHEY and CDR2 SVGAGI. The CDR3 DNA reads TGTGCCAGCAGTTACTCGACTAGCGGGACCTACGAGCAGTACTTC. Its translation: CASSYSTSGTYEQYF.

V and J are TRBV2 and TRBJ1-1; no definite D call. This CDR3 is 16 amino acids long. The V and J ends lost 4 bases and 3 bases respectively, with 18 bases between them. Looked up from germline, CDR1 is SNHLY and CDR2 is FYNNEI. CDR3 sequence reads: CASSGKDEALYTEAFF. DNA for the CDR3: TGTGCCAGCAGTGGGAAGGATGAGGCCCTCTACACTGAAGCTTTCTTT.

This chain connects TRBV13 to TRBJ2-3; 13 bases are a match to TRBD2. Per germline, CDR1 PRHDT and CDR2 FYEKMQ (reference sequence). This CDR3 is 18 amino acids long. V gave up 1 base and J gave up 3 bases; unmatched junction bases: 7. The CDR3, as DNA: TGTGCCAGCAGCTTAGCGGGACTAGCGGGGAAGGAAACAGATACGCAGTATTTT. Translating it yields CASSLAGLAGKETDTQYF.

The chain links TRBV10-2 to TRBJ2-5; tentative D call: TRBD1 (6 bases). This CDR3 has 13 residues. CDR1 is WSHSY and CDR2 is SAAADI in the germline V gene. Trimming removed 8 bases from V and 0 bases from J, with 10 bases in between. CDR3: CASGTTYQETQYF. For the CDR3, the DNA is TGCGCCAGCGGGACAACCTACCAAGAGACCCAGTACTTC.

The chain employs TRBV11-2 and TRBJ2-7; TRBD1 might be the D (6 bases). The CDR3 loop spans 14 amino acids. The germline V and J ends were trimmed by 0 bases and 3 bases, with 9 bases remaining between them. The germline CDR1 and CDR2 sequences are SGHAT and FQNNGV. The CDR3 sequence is CASSLEGAVYEQYF. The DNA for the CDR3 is TGTGCCAGCAGCTTAGAGGGGGCCGTCTACGAGCAGTACTTC.

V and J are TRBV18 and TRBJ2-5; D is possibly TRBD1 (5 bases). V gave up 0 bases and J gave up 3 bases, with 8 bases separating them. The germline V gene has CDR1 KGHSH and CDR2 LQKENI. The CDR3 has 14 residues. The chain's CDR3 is CASSPPAGKETQYF. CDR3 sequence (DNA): TGTGCCAGCTCACCACCGGCAGGGAAAGAGACCCAGTACTTC.

The CDR3 here is CASSSVRTPYEQYF. The CDR3 nucleotides are TGTGCCAGCAGTAGCGTTAGGACCCCCTACGAGCAGTACTTC. V usage is TRBV28 and J usage is TRBJ2-7; D call uncertain. There are 14 residues in the CDR3. Trimming pared 5 bases from V and 2 bases from J, leaving 13 bases between. CDR1 MDHEN and CDR2 SYDVKM come from the germline V gene.

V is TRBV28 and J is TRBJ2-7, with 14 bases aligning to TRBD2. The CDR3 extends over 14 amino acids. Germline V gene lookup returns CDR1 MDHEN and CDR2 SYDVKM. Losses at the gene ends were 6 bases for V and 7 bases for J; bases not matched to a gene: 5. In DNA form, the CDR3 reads TGTGCCAGCAGACCTCGGACTAGCGGGGGGGAGCAGTACTTC. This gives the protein CASRPRTSGGEQYF.

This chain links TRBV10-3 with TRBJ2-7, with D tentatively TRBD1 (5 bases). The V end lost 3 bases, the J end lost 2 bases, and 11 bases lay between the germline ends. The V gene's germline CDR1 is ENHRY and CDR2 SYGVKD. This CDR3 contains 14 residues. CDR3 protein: CAISDREGTYEQYF. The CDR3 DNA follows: TGTGCCATCAGTGACAGGGAAGGCACCTACGAGCAGTACTTC.

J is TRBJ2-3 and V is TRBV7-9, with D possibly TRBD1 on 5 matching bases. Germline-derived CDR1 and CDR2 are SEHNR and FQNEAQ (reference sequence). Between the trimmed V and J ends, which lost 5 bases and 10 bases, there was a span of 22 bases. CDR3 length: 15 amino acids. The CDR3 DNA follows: TGTGCCAGCAGCCCCGGACACGGTACCCTCGAGGCGCAGTATTTT. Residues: CASSPGHGTLEAQYF.

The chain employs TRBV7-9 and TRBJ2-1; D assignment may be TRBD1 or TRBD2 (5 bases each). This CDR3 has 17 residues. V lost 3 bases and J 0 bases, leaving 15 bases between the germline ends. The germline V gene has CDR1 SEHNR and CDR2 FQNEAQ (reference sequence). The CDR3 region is CASSFTFGASSYNEQFF. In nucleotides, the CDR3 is TGTGCCAGCAGCTTTACGTTCGGGGCGAGCTCCTACAATGAGCAGTTCTTC.

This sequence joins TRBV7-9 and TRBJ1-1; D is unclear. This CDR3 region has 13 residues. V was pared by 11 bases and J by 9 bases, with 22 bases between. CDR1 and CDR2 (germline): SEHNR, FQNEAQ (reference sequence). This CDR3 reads CASTPPQERQAFF. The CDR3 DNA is TGTGCCTCGACCCCGCCTCAGGAGAGGCAAGCTTTCTTT. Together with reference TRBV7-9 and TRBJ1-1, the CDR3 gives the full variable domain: DTGVSQNPRHKITKRGQNVTFRCDPISEHNRLYWYRQTLGQGPEFLTYFQNEAQLEKSRLLSDRFSAERPKGSFSTLEIQRTEQGDSAMYLCASTPPQERQAFFGQGTRLTVV.

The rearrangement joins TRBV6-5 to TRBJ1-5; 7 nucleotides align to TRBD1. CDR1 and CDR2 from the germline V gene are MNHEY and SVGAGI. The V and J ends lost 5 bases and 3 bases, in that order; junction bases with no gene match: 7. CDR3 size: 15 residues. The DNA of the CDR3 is TGTGCCAGCAGTACTTTGGACAGGATCAATCAGCCCCAGCATTTT. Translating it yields CASSTLDRINQPQHF.

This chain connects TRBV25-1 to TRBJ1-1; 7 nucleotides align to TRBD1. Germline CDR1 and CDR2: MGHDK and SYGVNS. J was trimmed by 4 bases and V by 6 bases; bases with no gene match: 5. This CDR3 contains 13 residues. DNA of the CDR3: TGTGCCAGCAGGGAAACAGGGGTCACTGAAGCTTTCTTT. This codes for CASRETGVTEAFF. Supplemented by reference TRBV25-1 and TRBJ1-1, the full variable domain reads EADIYQTPRYLVIGTGKKITLECSQTMGHDKMYWYQQDPGMELHLIHYSYGVNSTEKGDLSSESTVSRIRTEHFPLTLESARPSHTSQYLCASRETGVTEAFFGQGTRLTVV.

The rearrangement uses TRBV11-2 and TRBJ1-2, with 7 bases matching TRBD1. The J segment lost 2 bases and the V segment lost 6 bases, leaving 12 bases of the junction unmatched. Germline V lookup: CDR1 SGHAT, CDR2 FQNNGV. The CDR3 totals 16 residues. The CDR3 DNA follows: TGTGCCAGCAGTCCCTCCAGGGACAGTCCCAACTATGGCTACACCTTC. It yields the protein CASSPSRDSPNYGYTF.